This T cell receptor (beta chain) was observed in a study of regulatory T cells in long-lasting Graves disease. Indicated time point: newly diagnosed GD, antithyroid drugs for less than 3 months. Scientists built the TCR library using RNA that was extracted from PBMCs. To make TCR beta libraries, researchers used iRepertoire HTBI primers and Arm-PCR of CDR3 regions. The authors' processing: Analysis of the samples identified approximately 63 TRBV and roughly 15 TRBJ segments. TCRdb recomputed calls from the multiplex PCR reads with MiXCR, one row per CDR3 protein. The V and J calls were not made by the authors but by TCRdb's processing. The sample yields about 610,000 distinct CDR3 sequences, around 16% seen once. The sample holds many counts of this clonotype. V gave up 2 bases and J gave up 9 bases, with 12 bases separating them. In germline, CDR1 is GTSNPN, CDR2 SVGIG (reference sequence). The CDR3 has 12 amino acids.

The sample was also linked to a second study, of T cells in Graves' hyperthyroidism and ophthalmopathy.

The sample consisted of peripheral blood mononuclear cells (PBMCs), taken at new diagnosis, from a patient treated with antithyroid drugs. This TCR was recovered from a man between 18 and 29 years old with Graves disease. J is TRBJ2-3 and V is TRBV30; D remains unclear. DNA of the CDR3: TGTGCCTGGAGTCTCGACCGGCGAACGCAGTATTTT. It specifies CAWSLDRRTQYF.